These T cell receptor beta chains were read from a single sample in a study of cytomegalovirus exposure and HLA in healthy donors. Using immunoSEQ multiplex PCR, the repertoire was profiled, and TCRdb retains in-frame clones only, with some absent. The data contain 65,000 to 85,000 clones, 85% to 95% of them seen just once; the ten biggest clones take up 0.69%. Sequencing was done on a sample of PBMCs. Every receptor here comes from a woman aged 18-29 years in good health and CMV-seronegative. Each CDR3 is given with its conserved first and last residue. D genes are given only for firm matches. Size is omitted from some rows. Given values are once, few, many or a class for expanded clones.

>TRBJ1-1|.|15|.|TRBV19
CASTLWEGGGTEAFF
>TRBJ2-5|.|15|once|TRBV6-1
CASSKGPAWQETQYF
>TRBJ1-2|.|14|once|TRBV18
CASSPTGARYGYTF
>TRBJ2-1|.|14|.|TRBV11-3
CASSRGMSYNEQFF
>TRBJ2-5|TRBD1|16|.|TRBV7-8
CASSPPSGQWRETQYF
>TRBJ2-7|.|15|once|TRBV6-1
CASSEVRAVTYEQYF
>TRBJ2-1|TRBD2|15|.|TRBV5-4
CASSPGLDLYNEQFF
>TRBJ2-7|TRBD2|19|.|TRBV27
CASSTSARTGTSGSYEQYF
>TRBJ2-4|.|11|.|TRBV20-1
CSARQGNIQYF
>TRBJ1-5|TRBD1|16|.|TRBV28
CASSFGRQGGNQPQHF
>TRBJ2-3|TRBD2|15|.|TRBV28
CASSRGLAGADTQYF
>TRBJ2-1|TRBD1|14|.|TRBV19
CASNPLDRTNEQFF
>TRBJ1-5|.|15|.|TRBV21-1
CASSVPGGANQPQHF
>TRBJ2-3|TRBD2|18|.|TRBV4-1
CASSQGLAGGWPSDTQYF
>TRBJ2-2|.|14|.|TRBV4-3
CASSQGAVTGELFF
>TRBJ2-1|TRBD2|15|.|TRBV7-9
CASSFRLAGDNEQFF
>TRBJ2-7|TRBD1|16|.|TRBV15
CATSRIGTGGRYEQYF
>TRBJ1-1|.|18|.|TRBV7-9
CASSFRFTRSTRNTEAFF
>TRBJ2-1|TRBD2|15|.|TRBV9
CASSVRTRSGNEQFF
>TRBJ2-2|.|17|.|TRBV18
CASSPPAIAAITGELFF
>TRBJ1-2|TRBD1|12|.|TRBV4-1
CASSDRGYGYTF
>TRBJ2-4|TRBD2|17|.|TRBV4-3
CASSQTTGGGGGNIQYF
>TRBJ1-1|.|13|.|TRBV6-5
CASSYKAGTEAFF
>TRBJ2-7|.|15|once|TRBV5-1
CASSLSPGAGYEQYF
>TRBJ1-2|.|13|few|TRBV23-1
CASSQLRPYGYTF
>TRBJ1-4|.|15|.|TRBV4-1
CASSQLGLESEGLFF
>TRBJ2-7|.|16|once|TRBV5-5
CASSLAGAGQPYEQYF
>TRBJ1-1|.|11|.|TRBV19
CASSRAAEAFF
>TRBJ1-4|.|15|.|TRBV4-1
CASSPPGAGDEKLFF
>TRBJ2-7|TRBD2|15|.|TRBV11-2
CASSFGTSSTYEQYF
>TRBJ1-4|.|14|.|TRBV6-5
CASNQGGGNEKLFF
>TRBJ1-2|TRBD1|15|.|TRBV4-3
CASTHRTGGEYGYTF
>TRBJ2-7|.|14|.|TRBV5-8
CASSLRESPYEQYF
>TRBJ1-1|TRBD1|15|.|TRBV28
CASSLGRGRNTEAFF
>TRBJ2-1|TRBD2|16|.|TRBV9
CASSPRGGILDNEQFF
>TRBJ1-2|TRBD1|15|.|TRBV19
CASSMTGEGIYGYTF
>TRBJ2-7|.|14|.|TRBV5-4
CASSASGGNYEQYF
>TRBJ1-3|.|18|.|TRBV4-3
CASSQEYWRGTVGNTIYF
>TRBJ2-7|.|12|.|TRBV6-5
CASRTSLYEQYF
>TRBJ2-4|TRBD1|12|.|TRBV14
CASSRQGYVQYF
>TRBJ2-7|TRBD1|14|.|TRBV6-5
CASSYRQGDYEQYF
>TRBJ1-4|.|12|.|TRBV29-1
CSATSLQEKLFF
>TRBJ1-5|.|15|.|TRBV19
CASSIFWAANQPQHF
>TRBJ2-3|TRBD2|14|.|TRBV7-2
CASRRTSAIDTQYF
>TRBJ2-7|.|11|.|TRBV14
CASSSGYEQYF
>TRBJ1-2|.|13|.|TRBV11-2
CASSLDSNYGYTF
>TRBJ2-7|.|22|.|TRBV21-1
CASSKAPHRTSGRFKGSYEQYF
>TRBJ1-3|.|13|.|TRBV18
CASSLPTANTIYF
>TRBJ2-3|TRBD2|16|.|TRBV30
CAWSRGLAGAGDTQYF
>TRBJ2-7|TRBD2|16|.|TRBV7-8
CASSPLSASGTHEQYF
>TRBJ1-1|.|13|.|TRBV4-3
CASSQGQVTEAFF
>TRBJ2-3|.|14|.|TRBV4-1
CASSQGLGGDTQYF
>TRBJ2-2|.|15|.|TRBV4-3
CASSQERAGGGELFF
>TRBJ2-5|.|16|.|TRBV27
CASSLADTPRIETQYF
>TRBJ2-3|TRBD2|16|.|TRBV2
CASSEKLAARTDTQYF
>TRBJ2-7|.|14|.|TRBV7-6
CASRSGGIVDEQYF
>TRBJ2-2|TRBD1|15|.|TRBV7-2
CASSLTGFNTGELFF
>TRBJ2-1|.|16|once|TRBV4-1
CASSHGGAGSYNEQFF
>TRBJ1-4|.|12|.|TRBV5-4
CASSLASGKLFF
>TRBJ2-7|TRBD2|14|once|TRBV28
CASRGLAGVSEQYF